What follows are 2 T cell receptor beta chains derived from one specimen sequenced in a study of blood T cell repertoires in COVID-19. Profiled with immunoSEQ multiplex PCR; TCRdb holds only in-frame clones, not every one. Here the sample spans 200,000 or so clones, around 80% being singletons. Sequencing was performed on peripheral blood. The receptors were sampled from a man aged 25 to 40 with active or convalescent COVID-19.

The genes are TRBV6-2 or TRBV6-3 and TRBJ1-2; D remains unclear. Trimming removed 2 bases at V and 8 bases at J, with 6 bases between. The CDR3 is 11 residues long. CDR1 is MNHEY and CDR2 is SVGEGT in the germline V gene. The CDR3 sequence: CASSYEMGYTF. CDR3 DNA: TGTGCCAGCAGTTACGAGATGGGCTACACCTTC.

The chain uses TRBV5-1 and TRBJ1-1; maybe TRBD1 (5 bases). The CDR3 extends over 15 amino acids. Trimming took 0 bases from V and 0 from J, leaving 9 bases between them. Germline values: CDR1 SGHRS, CDR2 YFSETQ. CDR3 region: CASSLVGRVNTEAFF. The DNA for the CDR3 is TGCGCCAGCAGCTTGGTCGGCAGGGTGAACACTGAAGCTTTCTTT.